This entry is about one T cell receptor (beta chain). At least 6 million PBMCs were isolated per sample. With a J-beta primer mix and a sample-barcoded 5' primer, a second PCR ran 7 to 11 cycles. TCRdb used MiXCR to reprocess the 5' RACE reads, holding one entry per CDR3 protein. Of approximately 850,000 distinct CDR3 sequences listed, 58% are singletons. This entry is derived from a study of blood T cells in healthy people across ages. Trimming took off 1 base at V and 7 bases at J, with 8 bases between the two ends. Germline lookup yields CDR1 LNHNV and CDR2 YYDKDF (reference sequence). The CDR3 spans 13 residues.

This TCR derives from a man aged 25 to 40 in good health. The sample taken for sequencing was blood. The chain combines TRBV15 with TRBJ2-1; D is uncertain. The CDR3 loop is CATSRGGRNEQFF. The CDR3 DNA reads TGTGCCACCAGCAGAGGAGGCCGTAATGAGCAGTTCTTC.